The text below deals with one TCR beta chain. Its antigen is still unknown. The sample originates from a study of T cell responses to AZD1222 COVID-19 vaccine. TCRdb keeps only in-frame clones here, not all; method: immunoSEQ multiplex PCR. The sample contains around 140,000 clones, around 90% of which appear only once. Trimming removed 6 bases from V and 4 bases from J; junction bases left unmatched: 11. Germline loops: CDR1 MNHEY, CDR2 SMNVEV (reference sequence). The CDR3 sequence is 16 residues long. Study-level results: Nearly half of the spike-specific TCRs reportedly recognize variant regions that carry no mutations. The CD4 TCRs associated with vaccination extended across spike and predominated at 160-218 and 743-854. Clonal diversity may have been underestimated in mostly white British donors.

The chain recombines TRBV27 with TRBJ1-2; TRBD1 matches 10 bases. This clonotype was obtained from an adult who received the MenACWY meningococcal vaccine as a control. Source: peripheral blood, taken 28 days after the second dose of the MenACWY control vaccine. CDR3 region: CASSGIRDRGAYGYTF. The CDR3 DNA sequence: TGTGCCAGCAGCGGAATCCGGGACAGGGGCGCCTATGGCTACACCTTC.